These 27 T cell receptor beta chains share one sample of origin, sequenced in a study of early T cells in non-severe SARS-CoV-2 infection. From the 5' RACE reads, TCRdb called clonotypes with MiXCR, one entry per CDR3 protein. The sample lists around 92,000 distinct CDR3 sequences, 8% to 13% occurring once. The source material was whole blood. Receptor source: an adult who was a healthcare worker with PCR-confirmed SARS-CoV-2 infection or an uninfected control (not recorded which).

J is TRBJ2-3 and V is TRBV30; TRBD2 might be the D (6 bases). V was shortened by 8 bases and J by 0 bases, with 9 bases between the two germline ends. The CDR3 consists of 12 residues. The germline V gene has CDR1 GTSNPN and CDR2 SVGIG (reference sequence). The DNA of the CDR3 is TGTGCCCTTAGCGGCAGCACAGATACGCAGTATTTT. Translating gives CALSGSTDTQYF.

The table lists this clonotype with many counts. J is TRBJ1-1 and V is TRBV6-5; maybe TRBD1 (5 bases). This CDR3 region has 14 residues. Trimming left V 8 bases short and J 2 bases short, with 15 bases between. CDR1 MNHEY and CDR2 SVGAGI come from the germline V gene. CDR3: CASREGRRNTEAFF. The CDR3 DNA sequence: TGTGCCAGCCGGGAGGGGCGGCGTAACACTGAAGCTTTCTTT.

This clonotype appeared a few times. The V and J genes are TRBV9 and TRBJ2-2; D gene uncertain. V gave up 1 base and J gave up 5 bases, with 18 bases separating them. Germline assignment: CDR1 SGDLS and CDR2 YYNGEE. The CDR3 extends over 17 amino acids. CDR3 region: CASSVPSTVYETGELFF. The CDR3, as DNA: TGTGCCAGCAGCGTACCCAGCACAGTCTATGAGACCGGGGAGCTGTTTTTT.

This clonotype has a count of ten or more. The J gene is TRBJ2-7, the V gene TRBV3-1, with D uncertain. CDR1 is LGHDT and CDR2 is YNNKEL in the germline V gene (reference sequence). Trimming pared 0 bases from V and 3 bases from J, leaving 21 bases between. This CDR3 comprises 18 residues. DNA of the CDR3: TGTGCCAGCAGCCAAGACCCCCCGGGCACGAACAAAATCTACGAGCAGTACTTC. Its protein product is CASSQDPPGTNKIYEQYF.

The chain combines TRBV20-1 with TRBJ2-3, with D uncertain. V lost 1 base to trimming and J lost 4 bases, with 6 bases between them. The CDR3 sequence is 12 residues long. Germline V lookup: CDR1 DFQATT, CDR2 SNEGSKA (reference sequence). The CDR3 loop is CSARAGADTQYF. The CDR3 DNA follows: TGCAGTGCTAGAGCAGGTGCAGATACGCAGTATTTT.

This clonotype has more than one count but fewer than ten. The genes are TRBV7-9 and TRBJ1-1; D is unresolved. Trimming removed 6 bases at V and 0 bases at J, with 8 bases between. The CDR3 runs 13 residues. Looked up from germline, CDR1 is SEHNR and CDR2 is FQNEAQ (reference sequence). Here the CDR3 DNA reads TGTGCCAGCAGATCAGGAGTGAACACTGAAGCTTTCTTT. It encodes CASRSGVNTEAFF.

This clonotype was counted ten times or more. V and J are TRBV5-1 and TRBJ2-5; weak D call: TRBD1 (5 bases). Germline CDR1 and CDR2: SGHRS and YFSETQ. The CDR3 has 14 amino acids. V lost 0 bases and J lost 5, with 11 bases in between. For the CDR3, the DNA is TGCGCCAGCAGCTTGGAAGGGGCCGGGGAGACCCAGTACTTC. It yields the protein CASSLEGAGETQYF.

This clonotype was recorded many times. V and J are TRBV5-1 and TRBJ2-1, with 11 bases fitting TRBD2. The CDR3 runs to 16 residues. The ends lost 4 bases at V and 9 bases at J; junction bases unmatched: 12. Per the germline V gene, CDR1 is SGHRS and CDR2 is YFSETQ. The CDR3 loop is CASSDNLAGGIGEQFF. CDR3 sequence (DNA): TGCGCCAGCAGCGATAATTTAGCGGGAGGGATCGGTGAGCAGTTCTTC.

This clonotype occurred many times. The chain joins TRBV5-1 to TRBJ1-2; 7 nucleotides match TRBD1. The CDR3 loop spans 13 amino acids. Germline V lookup: CDR1 SGHRS, CDR2 YFSETQ. With V trimmed by 4 bases and J by 8 bases, 8 bases remained unmatched. The CDR3 is CASSDRDRRGYTF. DNA for the CDR3: TGCGCCAGCAGCGACCGGGACAGACGGGGCTACACCTTC.

This clonotype has at least ten counts. V gene TRBV10-3 combines with J gene TRBJ2-5; TRBD1 agrees at 7 bases. Germline CDR1 ENHRY, CDR2 SYGVKD. This CDR3 comprises 15 residues. Unmatched junction bases numbered 6, after V lost 2 bases and J lost 3 bases. The CDR3, as DNA: TGTGCCATCAGTGAGCCCAGACAGGGTAAAGAGACCCAGTACTTC. Protein sequence: CAISEPRQGKETQYF.

At least ten counts were recorded for this clonotype. This chain uses TRBV27 with TRBJ1-1; D is undetermined. Trimming took 5 bases from V and 8 from J, leaving 15 bases between them. The CDR3 runs 13 residues. Germline V gives CDR1 MNHEY, CDR2 SMNVEV (reference sequence). The CDR3 DNA sequence: TGTGCCAGCAGTCCCTACAATAGGCACGAAGCTTTCTTT. Amino acid sequence: CASSPYNRHEAFF.

At least ten counts were recorded for this clonotype. This chain links TRBV20-1 with TRBJ1-4; D is unresolved. The germline V gene has CDR1 DFQATT and CDR2 SNEGSKA (reference sequence). Trimming left V 6 bases short and J 7 bases short, with 9 bases between. The CDR3 runs to 11 residues. The CDR3 loop is CSAPWGEKLFF. The CDR3 bases are TGCAGTGCCCCCTGGGGTGAAAAACTGTTTTTT.

This clonotype was found many times. The V and J genes are TRBV5-1 and TRBJ2-5, with D uncertain. CDR1 is SGHRS, CDR2 YFSETQ, per germline. The germline V and J ends were trimmed by 4 bases and 5 bases, with 18 bases remaining between them. CDR3 length equals 15 residues. The CDR3 DNA reads as TGCGCCAGCAGCCCGGGCTCTACCCAGAGGGAGACCCAGTACTTC. The encoded protein is CASSPGSTQRETQYF.

The chain has TRBV30 and TRBJ1-5; D not certain. CDR3 size: 14 residues. CDR1 is GTSNPN, CDR2 SVGIG, per germline (reference sequence). Trimming left V 8 bases short and J 3 bases short, with 17 bases between. The CDR3 sequence is CALGETQLNQPQHF. DNA of the CDR3: TGTGCCCTCGGAGAGACCCAACTCAATCAGCCCCAGCATTTT.

This clonotype was observed a handful of times. V gene TRBV5-1 combines with J gene TRBJ2-3, with unresolved D. Germline loops: CDR1 SGHRS, CDR2 YFSETQ. This CDR3 contains 14 residues. V lost 5 bases, J lost 2 bases, and 12 bases lay in between. The CDR3 protein is CASRIPTPTDTQYF. In nucleotides, the CDR3 is TGCGCCAGCAGAATTCCGACCCCCACAGATACGCAGTATTTT.

There are a few counts of this clonotype. The chain couples TRBV10-3 to TRBJ2-1; 9 nucleotides agree with TRBD2. From germline, CDR1 is ENHRY and CDR2 SYGVKD. CDR3 size: 14 residues. V was pared by 3 bases and J by 5 bases, with 2 bases of the junction left unmatched. The CDR3 DNA follows: TGTGCCATCAGTGATTCTAGCGGGAACAATGAGCAGTTCTTC. It yields the protein CAISDSSGNNEQFF.

The J gene is TRBJ1-1, the V gene TRBV3-1; D ambiguous. The V gene's germline CDR1 is LGHDT and CDR2 YNNKEL (reference sequence). V was cut by 1 base and J by 7 bases, with 7 bases left in between. This CDR3 has 12 residues. This CDR3 is CASSQGNREAFF. As DNA, the CDR3 is TGTGCCAGCAGCCAAGGAAACCGTGAAGCTTTCTTT.

This clonotype turned up a few times. The CDR3 bases are TGTGCCAGTACCCCCGGACAGCAGAACTATGGCTACACCTTC. Its protein is CASTPGQQNYGYTF. The chain links TRBV19 to TRBJ1-2; a possible D gene is TRBD1 (6 bases). Germline V gene sequence: CDR1 LNHDA, CDR2 SQIVND (reference sequence). Trimming stripped 7 bases from V and 2 bases from J, with 14 bases between. CDR3 length equals 14 residues.

The chain recombines TRBV7-9 with TRBJ2-1; 11 bases agree with TRBD1. The germline CDR1 and CDR2 sequences are SEHNR and FQNEAQ (reference sequence). This CDR3 region has 15 residues. Germline trimming cut 5 bases from V and 4 bases from J; bases unmatched to any gene: 4. The CDR3 DNA reads TGTGCCAGCAGCCAGGACAGGGGGCGATACAATGAGCAGTTCTTC. It translates to CASSQDRGRYNEQFF.

The chain carries TRBV29-1 and TRBJ1-1; 8 bases are shared with TRBD1. This CDR3 has 12 residues. Trimming took 7 bases from V and 6 from J; bases not matched to a gene: 7. Germline-derived CDR1 and CDR2 are SQVTM and ANQGSEA. CDR3 amino acids: CSGGQEVSEAFF. CDR3 coding DNA: TGCAGCGGGGGACAGGAGGTGTCTGAAGCTTTCTTT.

This clonotype showed up just a few times. V is TRBV12-3 or TRBV12-4 and J is TRBJ2-3; TRBD2 matches 8 bases. The CDR3 has 15 amino acids. V shed 5 bases, J shed 3 bases, and the junction held 7 bases outside the gene matches. This chain's CDR3 is CASSPSGSATDTQYF. The CDR3 nucleotides read TGTGCCAGCAGTCCCAGCGGGAGTGCGACAGATACGCAGTATTTT.

This clonotype showed up many times. This rearrangement joins TRBV7-6 to TRBJ2-5; TRBD2 aligns across 10 bases. V lost 5 bases to trimming and J lost 1 base; unmatched junction nucleotides: 7. CDR1 and CDR2 from the germline V gene are SGHVS and FNYEAQ. This CDR3 has 16 amino acids. As DNA, the CDR3 is TGTGCCAGCAGCACCCGACTAGCGGGTACCCAAGAGACCCAGTACTTC. It yields the protein CASSTRLAGTQETQYF. The variable domain in full, completed from reference TRBV7-6 and TRBJ2-5, reads GAGVSQSPRYKVTKRGQDVALRCDPISGHVSLYWYRQALGQGPEFLTYFNYEAQQDKSGLPNDRFSAERPEGSISTLTIQRTEQRDSAMYRCASSTRLAGTQETQYFGPGTRLLVL.

This clonotype was detected many times. This chain connects TRBV20-1 to TRBJ1-6, with D hard to call. From germline, CDR1 is DFQATT and CDR2 SNEGSKA (reference sequence). V lost 2 bases to trimming and J lost 7 bases, with 9 bases between them. The CDR3 consists of 13 residues. For the CDR3, the DNA is TGCAGTGCTAGACCTGACGGGAATTCACCCCTCCACTTT. This codes for CSARPDGNSPLHF.

This chain connects TRBV3-1 to TRBJ2-1, with 8 bases fitting TRBD2. In germline, CDR1 is LGHDT, CDR2 YNNKEL (reference sequence). After removal of 6 bases from V and 5 bases from J, the junction contained 12 bases not matched to a gene. The CDR3 is 16 amino acids. DNA for the CDR3: TGTGCCAGCAGACCCACTAGCGGCGGAAGAGACAATGAGCAGTTCTTC. Translation gives CASRPTSGGRDNEQFF.

For this clonotype: A read error is possible here, since a much larger clone lies one base away. DNA of the CDR3: TGTGCCAGCAGATCCGACACGGTACTGAGGACTGAAGCTTTCTTT. Translated, it gives CASRSDTVLRTEAFF. The chain joins TRBV27 to TRBJ1-1; D is undetermined. Trimming removed 6 bases from V and 5 bases from J, with 19 bases in between. CDR1 is MNHEY and CDR2 is SMNVEV in the germline V gene (reference sequence). The CDR3 is made up of 15 amino acids.

The table lists this clonotype with many counts. The chain links TRBV10-3 to TRBJ2-1; D might be TRBD2 (6 bases). Trimming took off 4 bases at V and 7 bases at J, with 11 bases between the two ends. The CDR3 is made up of 13 amino acids. Germline V lookup: CDR1 ENHRY, CDR2 SYGVKD. The CDR3 sequence is CAISAGARNEQFF. DNA of the CDR3: TGTGCCATCAGTGCGGGAGCGAGGAATGAGCAGTTCTTC.

This clonotype has only a few counts. The gene calls are TRBV2 and TRBJ1-6; maybe TRBD1 (5 bases). Germline CDR1 and CDR2: SNHLY and FYNNEI. V lost 7 bases to trimming and J lost 9 bases, with 16 bases between them. The CDR3 spans 14 residues. The CDR3 reads CASIRGVLGSPLHF. Here the CDR3 DNA reads TGTGCCAGCATCCGGGGGGTTTTGGGTTCACCCCTCCACTTT. The full variable domain, rest sourced from reference TRBV2 and TRBJ1-6, is EPEVTQTPSHQVTQMGQEVILRCVPISNHLYFYWYRQILGQKVEFLVSFYNNEISEKSEIFDDQFSVERPDGSNFTLKIRSTKLEDSAMYFCASIRGVLGSPLHFGNGTRLTVT.